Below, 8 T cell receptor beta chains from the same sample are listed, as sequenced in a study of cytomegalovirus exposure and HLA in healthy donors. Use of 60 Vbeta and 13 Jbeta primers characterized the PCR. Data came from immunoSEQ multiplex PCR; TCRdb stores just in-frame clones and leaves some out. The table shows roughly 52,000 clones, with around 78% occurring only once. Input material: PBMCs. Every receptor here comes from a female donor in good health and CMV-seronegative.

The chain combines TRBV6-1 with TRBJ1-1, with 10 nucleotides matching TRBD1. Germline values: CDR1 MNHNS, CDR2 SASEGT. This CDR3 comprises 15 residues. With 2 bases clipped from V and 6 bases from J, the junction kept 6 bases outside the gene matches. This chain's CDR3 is CASSEFTTGGSEAFF. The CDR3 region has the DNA TGTGCCAGCAGTGAATTCACGACAGGGGGCTCTGAAGCTTTCTTT.

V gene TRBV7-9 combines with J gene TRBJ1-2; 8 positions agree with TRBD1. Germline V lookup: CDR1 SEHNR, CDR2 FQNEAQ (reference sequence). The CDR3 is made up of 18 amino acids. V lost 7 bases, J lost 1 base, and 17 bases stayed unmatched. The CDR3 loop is CASTGDPGQGGRNYGYTF. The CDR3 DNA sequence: TGTGCCAGCACCGGAGACCCCGGACAGGGCGGTCGTAACTATGGCTACACCTTC.

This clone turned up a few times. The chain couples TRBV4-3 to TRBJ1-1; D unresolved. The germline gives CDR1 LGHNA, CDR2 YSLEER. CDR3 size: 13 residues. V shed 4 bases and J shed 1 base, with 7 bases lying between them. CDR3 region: CASSRRWNTEAFF. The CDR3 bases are TGCGCCAGCAGCCGGCGGTGGAACACTGAAGCTTTCTTT.

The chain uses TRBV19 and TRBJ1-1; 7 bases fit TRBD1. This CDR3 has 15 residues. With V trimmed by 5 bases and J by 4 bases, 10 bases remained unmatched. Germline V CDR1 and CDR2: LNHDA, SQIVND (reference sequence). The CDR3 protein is CASSFYRGGGTEAFF. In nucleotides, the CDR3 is TGTGCCAGTAGTTTTTACAGGGGTGGGGGCACTGAAGCTTTCTTT.

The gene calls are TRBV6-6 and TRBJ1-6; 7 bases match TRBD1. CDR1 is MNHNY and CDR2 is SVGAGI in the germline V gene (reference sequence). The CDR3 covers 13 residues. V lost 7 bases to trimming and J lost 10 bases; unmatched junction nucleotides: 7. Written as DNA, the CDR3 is TGTGCCAGCACCCCGGACAGGCGGTCACCCCTCCACTTT. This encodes CASTPDRRSPLHF.

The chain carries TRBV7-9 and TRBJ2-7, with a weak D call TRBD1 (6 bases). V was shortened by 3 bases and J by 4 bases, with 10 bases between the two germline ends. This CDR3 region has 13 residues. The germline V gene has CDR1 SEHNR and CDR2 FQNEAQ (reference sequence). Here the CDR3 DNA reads TGTGCCAGCAGCTTGCAGGGGAGATACGAGCAGTACTTC. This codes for CASSLQGRYEQYF.

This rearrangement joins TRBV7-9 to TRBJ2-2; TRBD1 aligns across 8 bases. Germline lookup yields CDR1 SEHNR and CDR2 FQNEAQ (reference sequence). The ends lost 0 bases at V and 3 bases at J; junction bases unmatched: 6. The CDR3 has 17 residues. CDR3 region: CASSLAIRGQDTGELFF. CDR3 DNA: TGTGCCAGCAGCTTAGCTATCAGGGGGCAGGACACCGGGGAGCTGTTTTTT. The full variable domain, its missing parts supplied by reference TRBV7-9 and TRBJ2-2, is DTGVSQNPRHKITKRGQNVTFRCDPISEHNRLYWYRQTLGQGPEFLTYFQNEAQLEKSRLLSDRFSAERPKGSFSTLEIQRTEQGDSAMYLCASSLAIRGQDTGELFFGEGSRLTVL.

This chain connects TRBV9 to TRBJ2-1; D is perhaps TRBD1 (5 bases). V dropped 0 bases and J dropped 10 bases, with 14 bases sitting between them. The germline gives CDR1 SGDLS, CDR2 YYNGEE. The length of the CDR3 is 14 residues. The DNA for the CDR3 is TGTGCCAGCAGCGTAGGGGCAGGGCCACCCGAGCAGTTCTTC. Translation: CASSVGAGPPEQFF.